This T cell receptor (beta chain) was recovered during a study of blood T cells in healthy people across ages. Regarding the study as a whole: For the donors, CMV status was unknown and possibly confounded expanded clonotype changes.

Sample-barcoded 5' priming and a J-beta primer mix drove a second PCR of roughly 7 to 11 cycles. Each cDNA molecule was tagged by a template-switch adaptor that had 12 random nucleotides. Using its own MiXCR run on the 5' RACE reads, TCRdb lists one record per CDR3 protein. This table holds hundreds of thousands of distinct CDR3 sequences, roughly 46% found once. Germline-derived CDR1 and CDR2 are LGHNA and YNFKEQ. This CDR3 region has 14 residues. Notes on this clonotype: The target antigen is unknown. A read error may account for a junction end that differs from germline.

The V gene is TRBV4-2, the J gene TRBJ2-1; D is ambiguous. This clonotype was obtained from an elderly man in good health. The specimen was blood. The CDR3 DNA is TGTGCCGGCAGCCAAGATCCCTCCTACAATGAGCAGTTCTTC. Protein sequence: CAGSQDPSYNEQFF.